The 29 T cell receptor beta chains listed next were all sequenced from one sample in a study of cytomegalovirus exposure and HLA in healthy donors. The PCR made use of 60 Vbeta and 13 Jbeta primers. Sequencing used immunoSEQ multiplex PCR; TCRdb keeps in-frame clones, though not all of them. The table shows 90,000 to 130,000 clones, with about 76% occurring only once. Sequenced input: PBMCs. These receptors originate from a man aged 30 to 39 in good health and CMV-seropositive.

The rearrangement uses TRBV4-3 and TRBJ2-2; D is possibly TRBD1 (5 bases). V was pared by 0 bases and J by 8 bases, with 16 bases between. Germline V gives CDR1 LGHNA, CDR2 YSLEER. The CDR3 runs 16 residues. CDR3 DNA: TGCGCCAGCAGCCAAGACCCCAGGGATGGGCGAGGGGAGCTGTTTTTT. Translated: CASSQDPRDGRGELFF.

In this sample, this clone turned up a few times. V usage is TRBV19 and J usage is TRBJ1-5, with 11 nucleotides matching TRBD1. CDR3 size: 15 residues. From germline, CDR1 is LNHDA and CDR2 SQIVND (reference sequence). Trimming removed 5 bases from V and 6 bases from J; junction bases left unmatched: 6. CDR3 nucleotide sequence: TGTGCCAGTAGTGTAGGGACAGGGGGTGGTCAGCCCCAGCATTTT. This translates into CASSVGTGGGQPQHF.

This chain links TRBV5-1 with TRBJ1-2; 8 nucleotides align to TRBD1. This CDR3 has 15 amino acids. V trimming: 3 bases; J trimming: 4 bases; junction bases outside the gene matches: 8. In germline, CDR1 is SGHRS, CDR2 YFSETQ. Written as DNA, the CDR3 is TGCGCCAGCAGCTCGAGGACAGGGCTTGTCTATGGCTACACCTTC. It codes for CASSSRTGLVYGYTF. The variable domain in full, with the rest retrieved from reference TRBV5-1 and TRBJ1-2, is KAGVTQTPRYLIKTRGQQVTLSCSPISGHRSVSWYQQTPGQGLQFLFEYFSETQRNKGNFPGRFSGRQFSNSRSEMNVSTLELGDSALYLCASSSRTGLVYGYTFGSGTRLTVV.

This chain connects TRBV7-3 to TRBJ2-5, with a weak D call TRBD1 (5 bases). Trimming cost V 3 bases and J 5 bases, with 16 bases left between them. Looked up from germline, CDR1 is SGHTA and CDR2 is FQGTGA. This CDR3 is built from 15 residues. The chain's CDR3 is CASSFIGMAGETQYF. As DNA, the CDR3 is TGTGCCAGCAGCTTCATAGGGATGGCAGGGGAGACCCAGTACTTC.

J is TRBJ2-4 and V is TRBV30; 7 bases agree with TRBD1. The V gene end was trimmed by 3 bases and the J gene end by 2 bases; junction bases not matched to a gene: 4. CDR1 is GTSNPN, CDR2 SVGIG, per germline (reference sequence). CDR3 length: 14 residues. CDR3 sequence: CAWSLTGSKNIQYF. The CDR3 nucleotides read TGTGCCTGGAGCTTGACAGGGTCCAAAAACATTCAGTACTTC.

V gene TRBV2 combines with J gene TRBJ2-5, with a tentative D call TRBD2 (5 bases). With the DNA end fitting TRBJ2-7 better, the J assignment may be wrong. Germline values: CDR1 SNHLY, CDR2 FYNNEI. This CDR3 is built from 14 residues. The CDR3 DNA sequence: TGTGCCAGCAGTGACGGGGTTTGGACCTACGAGCAGTACTTC. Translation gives CASSDGVWTYEQYF.

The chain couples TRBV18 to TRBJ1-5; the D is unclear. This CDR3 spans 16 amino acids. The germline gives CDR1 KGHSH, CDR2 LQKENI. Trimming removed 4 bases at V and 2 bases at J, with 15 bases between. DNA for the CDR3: TGTGCCAGCTCACAAACCAAGGCACGGGGCAATCAGCCCCAGCATTTT. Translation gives CASSQTKARGNQPQHF. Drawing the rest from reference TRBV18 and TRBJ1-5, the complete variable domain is NAGVMQNPRHLVRRRGQEARLRCSPMKGHSHVYWYRQLPEEGLKFMVYLQKENIIDESGMPKERFSAEFPKEGPSILRIQQVVRGDSAAYFCASSQTKARGNQPQHFGDGTRLSIL.

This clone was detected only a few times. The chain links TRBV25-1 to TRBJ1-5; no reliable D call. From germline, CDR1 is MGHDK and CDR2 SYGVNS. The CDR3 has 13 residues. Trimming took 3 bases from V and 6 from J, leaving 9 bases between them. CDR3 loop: CASSDQLSQPQHF. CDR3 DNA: TGTGCCAGCAGTGATCAGTTATCTCAGCCCCAGCATTTT.

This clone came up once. CDR3 amino acids: CAWWDREWYGYTF. The CDR3 DNA follows: TGTGCCTGGTGGGACAGGGAGTGGTATGGCTACACCTTC. The chain links TRBV30 to TRBJ1-2; 9 bases map to TRBD1. The CDR3 length is 13 residues. With 5 bases clipped from V and 5 bases from J, the junction kept 6 bases outside the gene matches. CDR1 is GTSNPN and CDR2 is SVGIG in the germline V gene (reference sequence).

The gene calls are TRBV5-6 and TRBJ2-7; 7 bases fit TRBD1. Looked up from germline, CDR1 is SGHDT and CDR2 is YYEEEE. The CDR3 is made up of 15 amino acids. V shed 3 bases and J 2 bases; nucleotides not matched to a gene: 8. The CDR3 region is CASSWDGQAPYEQYF. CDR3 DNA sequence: TGTGCCAGCAGCTGGGACGGACAGGCACCCTACGAGCAGTACTTC.

CDR3 sequence reads: CASSNGQGVARGYTF. CDR3 sequence (DNA): TGTGCCAGCAGCAACGGACAGGGGGTCGCTAGGGGCTACACCTTC. The rearrangement joins TRBV9 to TRBJ1-2; 10 bases are shared with TRBD1. J lost 8 bases, V lost 4 bases, and 11 bases had no gene match. CDR1 is SGDLS, CDR2 YYNGEE, per germline. The CDR3 spans 15 residues.

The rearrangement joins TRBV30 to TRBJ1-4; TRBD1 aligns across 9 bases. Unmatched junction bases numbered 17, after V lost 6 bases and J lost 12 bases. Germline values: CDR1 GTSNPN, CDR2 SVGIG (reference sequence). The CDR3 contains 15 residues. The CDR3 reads CACSTGTGMRGELFF. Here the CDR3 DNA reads TGTGCCTGCTCTACCGGGACAGGGATGAGAGGGGAACTGTTTTTT.

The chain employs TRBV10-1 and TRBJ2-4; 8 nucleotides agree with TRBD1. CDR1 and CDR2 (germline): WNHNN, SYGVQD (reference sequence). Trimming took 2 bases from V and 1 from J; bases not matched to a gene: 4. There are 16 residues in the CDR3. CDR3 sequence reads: CASSEGQGSAKNIQYF. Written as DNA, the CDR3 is TGCGCCAGCAGTGAGGGACAGGGCTCGGCCAAAAACATTCAGTACTTC.

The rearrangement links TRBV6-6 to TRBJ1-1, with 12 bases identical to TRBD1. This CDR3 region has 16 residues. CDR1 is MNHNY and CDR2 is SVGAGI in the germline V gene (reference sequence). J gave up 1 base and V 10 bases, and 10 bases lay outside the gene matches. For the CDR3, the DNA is TGTGCCACCTCAGGGGGGACAGGGGGCCCGAACACTGAAGCTTTCTTT. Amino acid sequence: CATSGGTGGPNTEAFF.

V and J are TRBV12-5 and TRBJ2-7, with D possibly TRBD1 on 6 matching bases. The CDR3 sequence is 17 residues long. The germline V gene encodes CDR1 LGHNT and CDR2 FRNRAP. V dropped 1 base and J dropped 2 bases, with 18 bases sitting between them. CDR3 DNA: TGTGCTAGTGGTTTGGACAGGGCACTGGGGGCTCCCTACGAGCAGTACTTC. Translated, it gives CASGLDRALGAPYEQYF.

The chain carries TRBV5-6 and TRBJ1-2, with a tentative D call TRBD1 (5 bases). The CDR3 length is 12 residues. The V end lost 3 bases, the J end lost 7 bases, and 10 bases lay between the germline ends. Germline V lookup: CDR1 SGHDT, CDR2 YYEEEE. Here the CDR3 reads CASSSQGSGYTF. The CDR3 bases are TGTGCCAGCAGCTCCCAGGGCTCTGGCTACACCTTC. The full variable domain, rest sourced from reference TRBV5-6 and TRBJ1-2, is DAGVTQSPTHLIKTRGQQVTLRCSPKSGHDTVSWYQQALGQGPQFIFQYYEEEERQRGNFPDRFSGHQFPNYSSELNVNALLLGDSALYLCASSSQGSGYTFGSGTRLTVV.

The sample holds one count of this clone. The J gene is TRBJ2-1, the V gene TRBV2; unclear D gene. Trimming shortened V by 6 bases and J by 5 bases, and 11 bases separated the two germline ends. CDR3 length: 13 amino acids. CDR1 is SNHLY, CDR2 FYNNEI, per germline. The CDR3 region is CASSVGLNNEQFF. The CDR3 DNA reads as TGTGCCAGCAGCGTTGGCCTCAACAATGAGCAGTTCTTC.

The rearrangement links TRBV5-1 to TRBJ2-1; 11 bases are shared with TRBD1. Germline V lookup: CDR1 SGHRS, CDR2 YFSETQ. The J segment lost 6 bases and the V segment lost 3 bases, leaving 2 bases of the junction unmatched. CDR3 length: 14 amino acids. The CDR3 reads CASSSGTGGNEQFF. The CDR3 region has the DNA TGCGCCAGCAGCTCCGGGACAGGGGGCAATGAGCAGTTCTTC.

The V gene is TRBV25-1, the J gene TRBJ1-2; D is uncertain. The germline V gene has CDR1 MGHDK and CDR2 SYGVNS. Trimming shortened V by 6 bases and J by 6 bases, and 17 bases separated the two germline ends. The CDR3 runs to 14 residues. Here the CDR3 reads CASSMFTGSNGYTF. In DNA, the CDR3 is TGTGCCAGCAGCATGTTTACCGGGAGCAATGGCTACACCTTC.

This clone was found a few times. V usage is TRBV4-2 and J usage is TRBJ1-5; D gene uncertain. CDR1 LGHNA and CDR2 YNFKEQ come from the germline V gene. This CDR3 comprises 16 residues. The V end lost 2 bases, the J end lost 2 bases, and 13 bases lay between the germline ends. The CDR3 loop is CASSQSPGAGNQPQHF. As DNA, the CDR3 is TGTGCCAGCAGCCAATCTCCCGGTGCCGGCAATCAGCCCCAGCATTTT.

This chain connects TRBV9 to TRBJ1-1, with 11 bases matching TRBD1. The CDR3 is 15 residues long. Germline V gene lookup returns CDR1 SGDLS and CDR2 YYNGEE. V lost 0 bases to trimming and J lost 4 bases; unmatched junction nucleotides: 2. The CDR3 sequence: CASSVAGTGGTEAFF. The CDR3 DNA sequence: TGTGCCAGCAGCGTAGCTGGGACAGGGGGCACTGAAGCTTTCTTT.

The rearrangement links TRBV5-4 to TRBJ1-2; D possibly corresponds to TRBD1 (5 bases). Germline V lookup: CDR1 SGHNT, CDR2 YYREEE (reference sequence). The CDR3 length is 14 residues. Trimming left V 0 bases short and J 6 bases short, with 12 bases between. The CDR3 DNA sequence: TGTGCCAGCAGCTTGGGCAGGGATTGGCATGGCTACACCTTC. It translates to CASSLGRDWHGYTF.

CDR3 DNA: TGTGCCAGCTCACCAGGGAGGGGGGGCTCCTACGAGCAGTACTTC. Translation: CASSPGRGGSYEQYF. The chain has TRBV18 and TRBJ2-7; maybe TRBD2 (7 bases). CDR3 length equals 15 residues. Per germline, CDR1 KGHSH and CDR2 LQKENI. V was cut by 2 bases and J by 0 bases, with 11 bases left in between. Full variable domain (remainder filled in from reference TRBV18 and TRBJ2-7): NAGVMQNPRHLVRRRGQEARLRCSPMKGHSHVYWYRQLPEEGLKFMVYLQKENIIDESGMPKERFSAEFPKEGPSILRIQQVVRGDSAAYFCASSPGRGGSYEQYFGPGTRLTVT.

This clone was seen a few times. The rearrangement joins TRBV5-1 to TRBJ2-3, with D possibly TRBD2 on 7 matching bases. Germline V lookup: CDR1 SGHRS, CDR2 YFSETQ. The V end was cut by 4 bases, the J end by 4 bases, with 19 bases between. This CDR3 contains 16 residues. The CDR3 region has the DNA TGCGCCAGCAGCATTGGGGGGGCCACCGCGCCAGATACGCAGTATTTT. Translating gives CASSIGGATAPDTQYF. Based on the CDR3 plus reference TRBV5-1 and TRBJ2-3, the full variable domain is KAGVTQTPRYLIKTRGQQVTLSCSPISGHRSVSWYQQTPGQGLQFLFEYFSETQRNKGNFPGRFSGRQFSNSRSEMNVSTLELGDSALYLCASSIGGATAPDTQYFGPGTRLTVL.

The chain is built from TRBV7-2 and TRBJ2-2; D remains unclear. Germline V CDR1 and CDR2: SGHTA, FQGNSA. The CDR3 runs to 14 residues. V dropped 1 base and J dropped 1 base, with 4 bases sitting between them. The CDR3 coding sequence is TGTGCCAGCAGCTTAGTTCGGAACACCGGGGAGCTGTTTTTT. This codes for CASSLVRNTGELFF.

The CDR3 loop reads CASSLTGSSHEQYF. The CDR3 DNA follows: TGTGCCAGCAGCTTAACCGGGTCTAGTCACGAGCAGTACTTC. J is TRBJ2-7 and V is TRBV7-9; D is unresolved. Germline CDR1 and CDR2: SEHNR and FQNEAQ (reference sequence). The CDR3 has 14 residues. Between the trimmed V and J ends, which lost 2 bases and 5 bases, there was a span of 13 bases.

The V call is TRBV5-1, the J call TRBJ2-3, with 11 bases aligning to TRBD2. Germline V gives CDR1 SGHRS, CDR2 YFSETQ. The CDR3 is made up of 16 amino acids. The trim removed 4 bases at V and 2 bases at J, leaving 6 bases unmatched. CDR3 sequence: CASSQRTSGLTDTQYF. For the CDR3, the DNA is TGCGCCAGCAGCCAACGGACTAGCGGGCTCACAGATACGCAGTATTTT.

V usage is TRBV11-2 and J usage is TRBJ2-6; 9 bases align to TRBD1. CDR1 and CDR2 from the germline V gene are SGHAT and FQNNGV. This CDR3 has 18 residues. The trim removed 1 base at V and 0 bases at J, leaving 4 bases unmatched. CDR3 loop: CASSLGTGGVSGANVLTF. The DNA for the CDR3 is TGTGCCAGCAGCTTAGGCACAGGGGGCGTCTCTGGGGCCAACGTCCTGACTTTC.

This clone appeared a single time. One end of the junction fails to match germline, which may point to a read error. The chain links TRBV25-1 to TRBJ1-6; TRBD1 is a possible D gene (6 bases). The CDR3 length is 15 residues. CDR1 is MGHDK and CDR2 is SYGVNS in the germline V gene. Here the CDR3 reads CASSKYTGNNSPLHF. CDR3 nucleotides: TGTGCCAGCAGTAAATATACAGGGAACAATTCACCCCTCCACTTT.